Following are 14 T cell receptor beta chains from one sample sequenced in a study of blood T cell repertoires in COVID-19. Some clones are missing from TCRdb's copy, which holds only in-frame ones; the method was immunoSEQ multiplex PCR. The sample lists some 240,000 clones; 65% to 90% were seen once. Sequencing was done on a sample of peripheral blood. These receptors all stem from a woman between 40 and 55 years old who had recovered from COVID-19.

This chain uses TRBV11-2 with TRBJ2-5; 8 bases align to TRBD2. With V trimmed by 8 bases and J by 1 base, 0 bases remained unmatched. The V gene's germline CDR1 is SGHAT and CDR2 FQNNGV. The length of the CDR3 is 12 residues. The CDR3 protein is CASGTSQETQYF. As DNA, the CDR3 is TGTGCCAGCGGGACTAGCCAAGAGACCCAGTACTTC.

The chain uses TRBV7-9 and TRBJ1-1; 7 positions match TRBD1. V was pared by 6 bases and J by 4 bases, with 8 bases of the junction left unmatched. CDR3 size: 14 residues. Germline loops: CDR1 SEHNR, CDR2 FQNEAQ (reference sequence). The CDR3 protein is CASRDRALGTEAFF. The CDR3 nucleotides read TGTGCCAGCAGAGACAGGGCGCTTGGCACTGAAGCTTTCTTT. Combining the CDR3 with reference TRBV7-9 and TRBJ1-1 gives the whole variable domain DTGVSQNPRHKITKRGQNVTFRCDPISEHNRLYWYRQTLGQGPEFLTYFQNEAQLEKSRLLSDRFSAERPKGSFSTLEIQRTEQGDSAMYLCASRDRALGTEAFFGQGTRLTVV.

This chain links TRBV29-1 with TRBJ1-2, with D possibly matching TRBD1 (6 bases). The CDR3 contains 10 residues. Germline V gene lookup returns CDR1 SQVTM and CDR2 ANQGSEA. Trimming took off 3 bases at V and 13 bases at J, with 12 bases between the two ends. CDR3 region: CSVETGTITF. CDR3 nucleotide sequence: TGCAGCGTTGAGACAGGCACCATCACCTTC.

The genes are TRBV7-3 and TRBJ2-2; TRBD1 agrees at 7 bases. Germline CDR1 is SGHTA and CDR2 is FQGTGA. There are 15 residues in the CDR3. The ends lost 6 bases at V and 2 bases at J; junction bases unmatched: 6. CDR3 region: CASSSDRVNTGELFF. The CDR3 region has the DNA TGTGCCAGCAGTTCCGACAGGGTTAACACCGGGGAGCTGTTTTTT.

The chain couples TRBV19 to TRBJ2-2, with a weak D call TRBD2 (5 bases). Germline V lookup: CDR1 LNHDA, CDR2 SQIVND (reference sequence). The CDR3 has 15 residues. Deletions cut 7 bases from V and 4 bases from J, with 16 bases between. CDR3 region: CASTSREVGTGELFF. CDR3 coding DNA: TGTGCCAGTACCTCCCGGGAAGTTGGCACCGGGGAGCTGTTTTTT.

This clone was observed once. The V gene is TRBV15, the J gene TRBJ1-1, with D possibly matching TRBD1 (6 bases). V was trimmed by 0 bases and J by 8 bases, leaving 10 bases between them. The CDR3 totals 13 residues. The germline V gene encodes CDR1 LNHNV and CDR2 YYDKDF (reference sequence). In DNA form, the CDR3 reads TGTGCCACCAGCAGAGATTTAGACAGGGAAGCTTTCTTT. Protein sequence: CATSRDLDREAFF. Full variable domain (missing parts from reference TRBV15 and TRBJ1-1): DAMVIQNPRYQVTQFGKPVTLSCSQTLNHNVMYWYQQKSSQAPKLLFHYYDKDFNNEADTPDNFQSRRPNTSFCFLDIRSPGLGDTAMYLCATSRDLDREAFFGQGTRLTVV.

The V and J genes are TRBV6-1 and TRBJ1-2, with 7 bases aligning to TRBD1. The CDR3 extends over 13 amino acids. Trimming took 2 bases from V and 8 from J; bases not matched to a gene: 5. Germline V lookup: CDR1 MNHNS, CDR2 SASEGT. The DNA of the CDR3 is TGTGCCAGCAGTGAACAGGGGGTCGACGGCTACACCTTC. The encoded protein is CASSEQGVDGYTF.

This chain uses TRBV19 with TRBJ2-5, with TRBD1 identical over 8 bases. CDR1 and CDR2 from the germline V gene are LNHDA and SQIVND (reference sequence). V dropped 7 bases and J dropped 5; count of bases not matched to a gene: 9. The CDR3 consists of 14 residues. Here the CDR3 reads CASKADRAFETQYF. For the CDR3, the DNA is TGTGCCAGTAAGGCGGACAGGGCATTTGAGACCCAGTACTTC.

The genes are TRBV5-1 and TRBJ1-1, with 8 positions matching TRBD1. CDR3 size: 15 residues. Germline V gene lookup returns CDR1 SGHRS and CDR2 YFSETQ. J gave up 0 bases and V 7 bases, and 8 bases lay outside the gene matches. The DNA of the CDR3 is TGCGCCAGCTCCTGGACAGGGACCATGAACACTGAAGCTTTCTTT. Translating it yields CASSWTGTMNTEAFF.

The rearrangement links TRBV18 to TRBJ1-6, with 8 bases aligning to TRBD1. After removal of 3 bases from V and 9 bases from J, the junction contained 7 bases not matched to a gene. This CDR3 contains 15 residues. Germline V gene sequence: CDR1 KGHSH, CDR2 LQKENI. The CDR3 sequence is CASSPIRGQGSPLHF. Here the CDR3 DNA reads TGTGCCAGCTCACCGATCAGGGGGCAGGGTTCACCCCTCCACTTT.

This clone was found a few times. This chain links TRBV15 with TRBJ2-3, with TRBD1 as a possible D gene (6 bases). The CDR3 has 15 amino acids. Trimming removed 4 bases from V and 4 bases from J, with 15 bases in between. Germline assignment: CDR1 LNHNV and CDR2 YYDKDF (reference sequence). The CDR3 coding sequence is TGTGCCACCAGCACACAGGACAGCGGACCAGATACGCAGTATTTT. It codes for CATSTQDSGPDTQYF.

The genes are TRBV6-1 and TRBJ1-3; D gene ambiguous. Trimming shortened V by 4 bases and J by 0 bases, and 16 bases separated the two germline ends. CDR3 size: 17 residues. CDR1 MNHNS and CDR2 SASEGT come from the germline V gene. In nucleotides, the CDR3 is TGTGCCAGCAGTGTTCCGTCGGGTCTTACCTCTGGAAACACCATATATTTT. The encoded protein is CASSVPSGLTSGNTIYF.

The rearrangement links TRBV12-3 or TRBV12-4 to TRBJ1-1, with 8 bases fitting TRBD1. This CDR3 is built from 13 residues. V lost 5 bases to trimming and J lost 5 bases; unmatched junction nucleotides: 4. The CDR3 reads CASSMTGETEAFF. The CDR3 DNA reads TGTGCCAGCAGTATGACAGGGGAGACTGAAGCTTTCTTT.

The chain employs TRBV11-2 and TRBJ1-3; tentative D call: TRBD1 (6 bases). Germline V gene sequence: CDR1 SGHAT, CDR2 FQNNGV. The CDR3 loop spans 16 amino acids. V was shortened by 4 bases and J by 0 bases, with 13 bases between the two germline ends. CDR3 in DNA: TGTGCCAGCAGCTCTCCGGGACACATCTCTGGAAACACCATATATTTT. It yields the protein CASSSPGHISGNTIYF.